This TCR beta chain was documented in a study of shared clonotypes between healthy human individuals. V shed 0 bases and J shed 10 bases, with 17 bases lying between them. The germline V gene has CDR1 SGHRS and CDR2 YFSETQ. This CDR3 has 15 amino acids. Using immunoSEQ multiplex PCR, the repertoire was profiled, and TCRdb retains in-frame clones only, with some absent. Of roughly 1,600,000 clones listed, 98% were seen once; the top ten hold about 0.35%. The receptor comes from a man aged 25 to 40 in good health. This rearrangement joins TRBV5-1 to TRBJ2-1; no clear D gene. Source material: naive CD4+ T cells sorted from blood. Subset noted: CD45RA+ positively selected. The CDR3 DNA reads TGCGCCAGCAGCTTGGAGGTTAGTGCGGTCCGCGAGCAGTTCTTC. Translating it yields CASSLEVSAVREQFF.